The 26 T cell receptor beta chains reported below all come from one sample, sequenced in a study of early T cells in non-severe SARS-CoV-2 infection. TCRdb analysed the 5' RACE reads with MiXCR anew, one entry per CDR3 protein. The data contain tens of thousands of distinct CDR3 sequences, roughly 13% of them singletons. Sequences were obtained from whole blood. These TCRs come from an adult who was a healthcare worker with PCR-confirmed SARS-CoV-2 infection or an uninfected control (not recorded which).

The V gene is TRBV5-1, the J gene TRBJ2-6; D not certain. This CDR3 is built from 16 residues. Trimming shortened V by 0 bases and J by 0 bases, and 7 bases separated the two germline ends. Per the germline V gene, CDR1 is SGHRS and CDR2 is YFSETQ. The CDR3 region is CASSLASFSGANVLTF. CDR3 coding DNA: TGCGCCAGCAGCTTGGCGTCCTTCTCTGGGGCCAACGTCCTGACTTTC. The full variable domain, rest sourced from reference TRBV5-1 and TRBJ2-6, is KAGVTQTPRYLIKTRGQQVTLSCSPISGHRSVSWYQQTPGQGLQFLFEYFSETQRNKGNFPGRFSGRQFSNSRSEMNVSTLELGDSALYLCASSLASFSGANVLTFGAGSRLTVL.

This clonotype was counted many times. The J gene is TRBJ2-7, the V gene TRBV18; 10 bases match TRBD1. V dropped 2 bases and J dropped 2; count of bases not matched to a gene: 3. Germline V CDR1 and CDR2: KGHSH, LQKENI. The CDR3 sequence is 15 residues long. CDR3 sequence reads: CASSPGQGGPYEQYF. The CDR3 DNA reads as TGTGCCAGCTCACCAGGACAGGGGGGCCCCTACGAGCAGTACTTC.

This clonotype was counted a few times. V usage is TRBV6-2 or TRBV6-3 and J usage is TRBJ2-3; D is uncertain. This CDR3 has 11 residues. V lost 9 bases, J lost 4 bases, and 8 bases lay in between. CDR1 is MNHEY and CDR2 is SVGEGT in the germline V gene. CDR3 protein: CASGSADTQYF. The CDR3 DNA is TGTGCCAGTGGAAGCGCAGATACGCAGTATTTT.

This clonotype was detected ten times or more. The chain uses TRBV2 and TRBJ1-5, with unresolved D. V lost 3 bases, J lost 0 bases, and 9 bases lay in between. The CDR3 contains 15 residues. Germline V lookup: CDR1 SNHLY, CDR2 FYNNEI. The DNA for the CDR3 is TGTGCCAGCAGTGACTTAGGTTATAGCAATCAGCCCCAGCATTTT. It yields the protein CASSDLGYSNQPQHF.

The chain joins TRBV20-1 to TRBJ2-5; tentative D call: TRBD1 (5 bases). The V and J ends lost 4 bases and 4 bases respectively, with 7 bases between them. CDR3 length: 11 amino acids. Germline V gene data show CDR1 as DFQATT and CDR2 as SNEGSKA (reference sequence). The CDR3 nucleotides read TGCAGTGCTAAAAGGGGAGAGACCCAGTACTTC. It yields the protein CSAKRGETQYF.

This clonotype has at least ten counts. The chain has TRBV29-1 and TRBJ2-1; D not resolved. CDR3 length: 12 residues. V was shortened by 8 bases and J by 2 bases, with 10 bases between the two germline ends. Germline lookup yields CDR1 SQVTM and CDR2 ANQGSEA. The CDR3 DNA reads TGCAGCATAGAGATTACCTACAATGAGCAGTTCTTC. Protein: CSIEITYNEQFF.

The chain has TRBV18 and TRBJ2-7; D possibly corresponds to TRBD2 (5 bases). The germline V gene has CDR1 KGHSH and CDR2 LQKENI. The CDR3 loop spans 15 amino acids. V lost 3 bases, J lost 3 bases, and 15 bases lay in between. This chain's CDR3 is CASSPRRRNFYEQYF. The CDR3 DNA reads as TGTGCCAGCTCACCGCGGAGGCGGAACTTCTACGAGCAGTACTTC.

The chain carries TRBV7-2 and TRBJ1-1; TRBD1 might be the D (5 bases). CDR1 SGHTA and CDR2 FQGNSA come from the germline V gene. Trimming took off 5 bases at V and 2 bases at J, with 15 bases between the two ends. This CDR3 has 15 residues. CDR3 sequence reads: CASSPRTGLNTEAFF. CDR3 coding DNA: TGTGCCAGCAGCCCCCGAACAGGCCTAAACACTGAAGCTTTCTTT. The variable domain in full, completed from reference TRBV7-2 and TRBJ1-1, reads GAGVSQSPSNKVTEKGKDVELRCDPISGHTALYWYRQSLGQGLEFLIYFQGNSAPDKSGLPSDRFSAERTGGSVSTLTIQRTQQEDSAVYLCASSPRTGLNTEAFFGQGTRLTVV.

The table lists this clonotype with many counts. The chain has TRBV4-3 and TRBJ2-7; a possible D gene is TRBD2 (6 bases). The germline CDR1 and CDR2 sequences are LGHNA and YSLEER. V was cut by 4 bases and J by 3 bases, with 10 bases left in between. The CDR3 is 13 amino acids. The CDR3 nucleotides read TGCGCCAGCAGCCCTATCGGGGGCTACGAGCAGTACTTC. It encodes CASSPIGGYEQYF.

Details on this clonotype: A much larger clone sits a single nucleotide away, making a read error possible. The J gene is TRBJ2-1, the V gene TRBV6-6; TRBD2 aligns across 16 bases. This CDR3 comprises 18 residues. The germline V gene encodes CDR1 MNHNY and CDR2 SVGAGI (reference sequence). CDR3 nucleotide sequence: TGTGCCAGCATTTACCCCACGGGACTAGCGGGGGGGCCGGGTGAGCAGTTCTTC. The encoded protein is CASIYPTGLAGGPGEQFF.

The CDR3 loop reads CASTPLGGLTEAFF. CDR3 nucleotides: TGTGCCAGCACCCCCCTGGGGGGGTTGACTGAAGCTTTCTTT. This chain uses TRBV6-2 or TRBV6-3 with TRBJ1-1, with D possibly matching TRBD1 (5 bases). Germline V gene data show CDR1 as MNHEY and CDR2 as SVGEGT. V lost 7 bases and J 5 bases, leaving 17 bases between the germline ends. The CDR3 runs 14 residues.

This clonotype was picked up a small number of times. The chain uses TRBV7-3 and TRBJ2-1; no reliable D call. Germline values: CDR1 SGHTA, CDR2 FQGTGA. Trimming took 2 bases from V and 9 from J, leaving 14 bases between them. There are 14 residues in the CDR3. The CDR3 DNA reads TGTGCCAGCAGCTTATCAACTCCCGTGGTTGAGCAGTTCTTC. It codes for CASSLSTPVVEQFF.

A note on this clonotype: A much larger clone differs from this one at a single base, so this may be a read error. DNA for the CDR3: TGTGACAGCTCACGAGGACAGGACTACGAGCAGTACTTC. Its protein is CDSSRGQDYEQYF. The genes are TRBV18 and TRBJ2-7; TRBD1 aligns across 7 bases. The CDR3 is made up of 13 amino acids. Germline V gene sequence: CDR1 KGHSH, CDR2 LQKENI.

The V and J genes are TRBV2 and TRBJ1-5, with 10 bases that match TRBD1. The length of the CDR3 is 16 residues. The J segment lost 4 bases and the V segment lost 8 bases, leaving 11 bases of the junction unmatched. Per the germline V gene, CDR1 is SNHLY and CDR2 is FYNNEI. The CDR3 spells CASQALGTGANQPQHF. CDR3 coding DNA: TGTGCCAGCCAAGCCCTCGGGACAGGGGCTAATCAGCCCCAGCATTTT.

This clonotype qualifies as medium-sized (0.01 to 0.1%). This chain joins TRBV6-6 and TRBJ2-1; D ambiguous. The germline CDR1 and CDR2 sequences are MNHNY and SVGAGI (reference sequence). Trimming cost V 9 bases and J 7 bases, with 13 bases left between them. CDR3 length: 12 amino acids. The CDR3 bases are TGTGCCAGTCGAATTGGTGGGAATGAGCAGTTCTTC. Translation gives CASRIGGNEQFF.

This clonotype was seen repeatedly, ten times or more. The rearrangement joins TRBV29-1 to TRBJ2-4; tentatively, D is TRBD1 (6 bases). This CDR3 spans 13 amino acids. Per germline, CDR1 SQVTM and CDR2 ANQGSEA. Deletions cut 2 bases from V and 4 bases from J, with 9 bases between. The CDR3 here is CSVEPGQKNIQYF. In DNA, the CDR3 is TGCAGCGTTGAACCAGGACAGAAAAACATTCAGTACTTC.

This clonotype was observed at least ten times. This rearrangement joins TRBV6-4 to TRBJ2-2; D may be TRBD1 (5 bases). The CDR3 consists of 15 residues. Germline V gene sequence: CDR1 MRHNA, CDR2 SNTAGT. V was trimmed by 4 bases and J by 0 bases, leaving 9 bases between them. CDR3 DNA sequence: TGTGCCAGCAGTGCCCAGGGAACGAACACCGGGGAGCTGTTTTTT. It codes for CASSAQGTNTGELFF.

The table lists this clonotype with many counts. The genes are TRBV20-1 and TRBJ2-3; D gene unclear. Trimming shortened V by 3 bases and J by 2 bases, and 3 bases separated the two germline ends. Germline loops: CDR1 DFQATT, CDR2 SNEGSKA (reference sequence). CDR3 length: 11 amino acids. In DNA form, the CDR3 reads TGCAGTGCTAGCAACACAGATACGCAGTATTTT. This encodes CSASNTDTQYF.

This clonotype showed up many times. V gene TRBV9 combines with J gene TRBJ2-3; 9 bases are shared with TRBD2. J lost 8 bases, V lost 0 bases, and 1 base had no gene match. CDR1 and CDR2 (germline): SGDLS, YYNGEE. The length of the CDR3 is 13 residues. Written as DNA, the CDR3 is TGTGCCAGCAGCGTAGAGACTAGCGGTACGCAGTATTTT. It translates to CASSVETSGTQYF.

This clonotype was seen repeatedly, ten times or more. The chain is built from TRBV6-1 and TRBJ2-7; 7 bases are shared with TRBD1. Germline CDR1 and CDR2: MNHNS and SASEGT. The CDR3 sequence is 17 residues long. Losses at the gene ends were 2 bases for V and 5 bases for J; bases not matched to a gene: 15. CDR3: CASSEKYGPGGINEQYF. The CDR3 DNA sequence: TGTGCCAGCAGTGAAAAGTACGGGCCAGGGGGTATCAACGAGCAGTACTTC.

This clonotype was found many times. The rearrangement links TRBV10-3 to TRBJ1-1; D unclear. The CDR3 contains 12 residues. Trimming shortened V by 4 bases and J by 1 base, and 4 bases separated the two germline ends. Germline assignment: CDR1 ENHRY and CDR2 SYGVKD. The CDR3 spells CAISVRNTEAFF. DNA for the CDR3: TGTGCCATCAGTGTTCGGAACACTGAAGCTTTCTTT.

This clonotype appeared many times. The rearrangement uses TRBV6-5 and TRBJ2-5, with 7 positions matching TRBD2. CDR1 MNHEY and CDR2 SVGAGI come from the germline V gene. The CDR3 covers 12 residues. Trimming took 10 bases from V and 2 from J; bases not matched to a gene: 4. The CDR3 is CATTGGQETQYF. The CDR3 bases are TGTGCCACTACGGGAGGACAAGAGACCCAGTACTTC.

This clonotype was recorded at least ten times. This chain links TRBV10-3 with TRBJ2-5, with 7 nucleotides matching TRBD2. Per the germline V gene, CDR1 is ENHRY and CDR2 is SYGVKD. The CDR3 spans 14 residues. Germline trimming cut 5 bases from V and 0 bases from J; bases unmatched to any gene: 3. As DNA, the CDR3 is TGTGCCATCAGTAGAACTAGCGACCAAGAGACCCAGTACTTC. This gives the protein CAISRTSDQETQYF.

The sample holds a few counts of this clonotype. The gene calls are TRBV3-1 and TRBJ1-2; TRBD1 might be the D (6 bases). With 1 base removed from V and 1 base from J, the gap between germline ends came to 10 bases. Looked up from germline, CDR1 is LGHDT and CDR2 is YNNKEL (reference sequence). CDR3 length equals 15 residues. The CDR3 nucleotides read TGTGCCAGCAGCCAAGGACAGGAACTTAACTATGGCTACACCTTC. It codes for CASSQGQELNYGYTF.

This clonotype was detected many times. V is TRBV3-1 and J is TRBJ1-6; 7 bases fit TRBD1. J lost 8 bases, V lost 1 base, and 2 bases had no gene match. This CDR3 comprises 14 residues. Per germline, CDR1 LGHDT and CDR2 YNNKEL (reference sequence). The DNA for the CDR3 is TGTGCCAGCAGCCAAGGACAGGGCGATTCACCCCTCCACTTT. This codes for CASSQGQGDSPLHF.

In this sample, this clonotype turned up many times. The chain links TRBV27 to TRBJ2-5; TRBD1 agrees at 11 bases. The J segment lost 3 bases and the V segment lost 10 bases, leaving 10 bases of the junction unmatched. Germline V gene sequence: CDR1 MNHEY, CDR2 SMNVEV (reference sequence). The CDR3 is made up of 15 amino acids. DNA of the CDR3: TGTGCCACCCTGGACAGGGGGCGAGGGGAAGAGACCCAGTACTTC. Its translation: CATLDRGRGEETQYF.